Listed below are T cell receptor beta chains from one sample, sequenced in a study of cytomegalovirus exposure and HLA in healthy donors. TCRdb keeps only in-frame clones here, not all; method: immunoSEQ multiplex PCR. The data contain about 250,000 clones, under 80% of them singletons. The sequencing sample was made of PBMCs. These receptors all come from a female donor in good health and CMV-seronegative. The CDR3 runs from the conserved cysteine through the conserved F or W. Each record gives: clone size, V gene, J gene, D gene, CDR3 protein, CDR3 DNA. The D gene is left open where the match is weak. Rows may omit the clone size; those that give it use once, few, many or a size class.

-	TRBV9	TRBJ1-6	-	CASSVDGYGSPLHF	TGTGCCAGCAGCGTAGATGGTTACGGTTCACCCCTCCACTTT
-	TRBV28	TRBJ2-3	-	CASRVSTDTQYF	TGTGCCAGCCGGGTGAGCACAGATACGCAGTATTTT
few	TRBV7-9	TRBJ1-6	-	CASSLNGQNSPLHF	TGTGCCAGCAGCTTAAATGGACAGAATTCACCCCTCCACTTT
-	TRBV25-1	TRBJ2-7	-	CASSESEIPSYEQYF	TGTGCCAGCAGTGAATCGGAGATTCCCTCCTACGAGCAGTACTTC
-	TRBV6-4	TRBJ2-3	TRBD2	CASSDSSSGMADTQYF	TGTGCCAGCAGTGACAGTTCGAGCGGGATGGCGGATACGCAGTATTTT
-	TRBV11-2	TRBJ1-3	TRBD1	CASRPTGNGNTIYF	TGTGCCAGCAGACCGACAGGGAACGGAAACACCATATATTTT
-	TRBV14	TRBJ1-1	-	CASSLYQEGNTEAFF	TGTGCCAGCAGTCTCTACCAGGAGGGGAACACTGAAGCTTTCTTT
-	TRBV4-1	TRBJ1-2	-	CASSQVSWGVSGYTF	TGCGCCAGCAGCCAAGTGAGTTGGGGGGTAAGCGGCTACACCTTC
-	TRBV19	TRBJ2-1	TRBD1	CASSAGQGYNEQFF	TGTGCCAGTAGTGCGGGACAGGGCTACAATGAGCAGTTCTTC
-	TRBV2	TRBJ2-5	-	CASSAAGEQYF	TGTGCCAGCAGTGCGGCAGGGGAGCAGTACTTC
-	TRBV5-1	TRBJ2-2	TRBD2	CASSLERLAGAGELFF	TGCGCCAGCAGCTTGGAACGACTAGCGGGAGCCGGGGAGCTGTTTTTT
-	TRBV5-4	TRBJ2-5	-	CASRRLGGSGAQYF	TGTGCCAGCAGGAGGTTGGGGGGGTCAGGGGCCCAGTACTTC
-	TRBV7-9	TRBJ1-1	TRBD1	CASSQDRGIMNTEAFF	TGTGCCAGCAGCCAGGACAGGGGGATTATGAACACTGAAGCTTTCTTT
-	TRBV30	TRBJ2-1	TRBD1	CAWGDSKNEQFF	TGTGCCTGGGGGGACAGTAAAAATGAGCAGTTCTTC
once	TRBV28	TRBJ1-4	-	CASSLAAEKLFF	TGTGCCAGCAGTTTGGCCGCAGAAAAACTGTTTTTT
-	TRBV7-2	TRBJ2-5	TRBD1	CASSSRRTGVGETQYF	TGTGCCAGCAGCTCTAGGCGAACAGGGGTCGGGGAGACCCAGTACTTC
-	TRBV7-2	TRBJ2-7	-	CASSVTRDNYEQYF	TGTGCCAGCAGCGTGACCCGGGACAACTACGAGCAGTACTTC
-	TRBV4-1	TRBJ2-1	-	CASSQVEGSYNEQFF	TGCGCCAGCAGCCAAGTCGAGGGCTCCTACAATGAGCAGTTCTTC
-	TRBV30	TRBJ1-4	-	CAWSAQEKLFF	TGTGCCTGGAGTGCTCAGGAAAAACTGTTTTTT
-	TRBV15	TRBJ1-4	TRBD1	CATSTLRGQGTNEKLFF	TGTGCCACCAGCACCTTACGGGGACAGGGGACTAATGAAAAACTGTTTTTT
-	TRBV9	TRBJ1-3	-	CASSGGEDTIYF	TGTGCCAGCAGCGGGGGGGAGGACACCATATATTTT
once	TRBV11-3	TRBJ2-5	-	CASSPGLGQETQYF	TGTGCCAGCAGCCCAGGGCTGGGGCAAGAGACCCAGTACTTC
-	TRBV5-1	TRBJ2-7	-	CASSSSSYEQYF	TGCGCCAGCAGCTCTTCTTCCTACGAGCAGTACTTC
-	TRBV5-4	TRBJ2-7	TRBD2	CASSTKTSGRTYEQYF	TGTGCCAGCAGCACCAAGACTAGCGGGAGGACCTACGAGCAGTACTTC
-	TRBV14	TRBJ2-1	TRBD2	CASSQGLAGVAQFF	TGTGCCAGCAGCCAGGGACTAGCGGGGGTAGCGCAGTTCTTC
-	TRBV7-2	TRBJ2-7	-	CASSLIGLEQYF	TGTGCCAGCAGCTTAATCGGACTCGAGCAGTACTTC
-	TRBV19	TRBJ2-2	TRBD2	CASSILSGTYTGELFF	TGTGCCAGTAGTATTCTCAGCGGGACCTACACCGGGGAGCTGTTTTTT